Below, one T cell receptor (beta chain) is given with its context. The antigen remains undetermined. V shed 0 bases and J 2 bases; nucleotides not matched to a gene: 2. The germline V gene has CDR1 SGHDT and CDR2 YYEEEE. The CDR3 is 15 residues long. Sequencing used immunoSEQ multiplex PCR; TCRdb keeps in-frame clones, though not all of them. The sample records around 150,000 clones, 91% being singletons. This sample is drawn from a study of cytomegalovirus exposure and HLA in healthy donors. As for the study in general: Per a later analysis, the roughly 670 first-cohort and fewer than 150 validation repertoires shared one platform. Findings of the study overall: Diagnosis of cytomegalovirus status made by the classifier reportedly showed high specificity and sensitivity. In vitro experiments confirmed that three CMV-associated chains were specific for CMV antigens. 150 or so TCR beta chains were listed as cytomegalovirus-associated.

The chain is built from TRBV5-6 and TRBJ1-5; 7 nucleotides align to TRBD1. The receptor was isolated from a young woman in good health and CMV-seropositive. The specimen was PBMCs. The CDR3 bases are TGTGCCAGCAGCTTGGACACAGGGGGCAATCAGCCCCAGCATTTT. Translation: CASSLDTGGNQPQHF.